This TCR beta chain was captured in a study of graft-versus-host responses after intestinal transplantation (dated by TCRdb to the early 2020s). As for the study more broadly: The transplants that recipients got were multivisceral, liver-intestinal, or isolated intestinal. Alloreactive clones were identified by sequencing pre-transplant mixed lymphocyte reaction products and comparing these products with unstimulated pre-transplant donor and recipient T cells. A cohort of about 25 intestinal transplant recipients, including one retransplant, was enrolled, and a few patients lacking pretransplant specimens were excluded. Graft-versus-host and host-versus-graft alloreactive T cell clones were tracked in the graft, circulation and bone marrow after intestinal transplantation using bulk TCR-beta CDR3 sequencing. Samples from three later patients were sequenced in-house on an Illumina MiSeq with MiXCR processing rather than by the commercial service. A peak of at least 4% donor T cells among recipient peripheral blood mononuclear cells was the definition used for donor T cell macrochimerism. Every recipient was given anti-thymocyte globulin induction, followed by 2 to 3 years of maintenance tacrolimus and steroids.

The germline V gene supplies CDR1 MNHNS and CDR2 SASEGT. Trimming takes 6 bases from V and 4 bases from J, and the germline ends sit 10 bases apart. From the cysteine up to the phenylalanine, the CDR3 has a length of 13 residues. The sequence is cut down to CDR3 DNA, 39 bases in frame from base 1. Library generation was performed with the immunoSEQ multiplex PCR assay. For most patients, genomic DNA was subjected to high-throughput TCR-beta CDR3 sequencing by Adaptive Biotechnologies. The authors' pipeline ran thus. TCR sequencing data for some 19 patients were retrieved from Adaptive's ImmunoSEQ software; a few other patients were processed with MiXCR and VDJtools. Because the origin of CDR3 nucleotide sequences shared between donor and recipient could not be assigned, those sequences were removed. To count as alloreactive, a clone needed at least 2-fold expansion over unstimulated cells and a minimum CFSE-low frequency of 0.002% (template counts) or 0.001% (read counts). Clones detected in sequenced pre-transplant spleen, lymph node, or MLR CFSE-low populations of the donor or recipient were defined as mappable. The cumulative frequency of alloreactive clones was calculated as a percentage of all sequences, weighted by copy number. TCRdb re-hosts the immuneACCESS table, in-frame sequences only. Its copies lack some clones; in the studies checked, an unresolved V gene accounts for under half of them, and the cause for the rest is not known. The V and J calls and clone size are taken from that table; D and trimming were inferred from the DNA. This sample comprises about 43,000 clones, about 95% of them detected only once. Clones ranked in the top ten supply roughly 1.5% of the sample.

About this clone: Its recognized antigen is unknown. No much larger clone is present one base from it, and per-base qualities are unavailable.

Blood samples were collected up to 4 times in the first month after transplant and then at least monthly when available. Summary of the overall study and its limitations: Early after transplant, peak levels of circulating GvH clones were associated with declines in HvG clones. High GvH to HvG T cell clonal ratios were observed in the allografts of patients with donor T cell macrochimerism. The relatively low number and heterogeneity of intestinal transplant patients limited the conclusions. GvH clones were found in recipient bone marrow, and some of the GvH clones appeared earlier in ileal mucosa or blood, which is consistent with an intestinal mucosal origin.

Rearrangement joined TRBV6-1 to TRBJ1-3; the D gene is not confidently resolved. This receptor was identified in a human patient who received an intestinal transplant, so some T cells may come from the graft donor. This material consisted of PBMCs, taken around 48 weeks after intestinal transplant. The nucleotide sequence is TGTGCCAGCAGGACCACCGGGGGAAACACCATATATTTT. It encodes CASRTTGGNTIYF.